This TCR beta chain was sequenced during a study of identical twins. The CDR3 has 13 residues. V lost 0 bases and J lost 4, with 7 bases in between. CDR1 and CDR2 (germline): SGHRS, YFSETQ. TCRdb recomputed calls from the 5' RACE reads with MiXCR, one row per CDR3 protein. The data contain 200,000 to 250,000 distinct CDR3 sequences, about 7.5% of them singletons. The data also belong to a second study, concerning yellow fever vaccine responses in identical twins.

Sequencing used memory (CD45RO+) T cells sorted from blood. This clonotype originated in a woman in her late teens or twenties in good health. V usage is TRBV5-1 and J usage is TRBJ2-5; D ambiguous. The CDR3, as DNA: TGCGCCAGCAGCTTGGAGGGTTTAGAGACCCAGTACTTC. It translates to CASSLEGLETQYF.